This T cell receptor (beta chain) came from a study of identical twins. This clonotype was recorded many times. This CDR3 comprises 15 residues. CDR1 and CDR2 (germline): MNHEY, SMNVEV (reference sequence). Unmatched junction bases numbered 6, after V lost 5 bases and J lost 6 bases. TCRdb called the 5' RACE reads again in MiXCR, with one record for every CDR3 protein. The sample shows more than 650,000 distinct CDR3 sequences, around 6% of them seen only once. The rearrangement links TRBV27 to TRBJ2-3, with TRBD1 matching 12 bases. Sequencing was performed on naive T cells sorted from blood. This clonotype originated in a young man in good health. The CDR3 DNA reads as TGTGCCAGCAGTCGCCCGGGACAGGGGGCGGATACGCAGTATTTT. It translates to CASSRPGQGADTQYF.